Below are 10 T cell receptor beta chains sequenced from a single sample in a study of identical twins. Each CDR3 protein gets one entry after TCRdb re-called the 5' RACE reads with MiXCR. Among roughly 720,000 distinct CDR3 sequences listed, around a sixth were seen once. These data also featured in a second study, about T cells expressing NK-cell markers.

The sequenced material came from PBMCs. The source is a woman aged 18 to 35 in good health.

This clonotype showed up just a few times. The chain joins TRBV24-1 to TRBJ2-1; 9 bases are shared with TRBD1. CDR1 and CDR2 (germline): KGHDR, SFDVKD. V lost 3 bases, J lost 6 bases, and 8 bases stayed unmatched. This CDR3 has 16 amino acids. The CDR3 sequence is CATSDAGTGKSNEQFF. The DNA for the CDR3 is TGTGCCACCAGTGATGCCGGGACAGGGAAATCCAATGAGCAGTTCTTC.

This clonotype is a singleton in its sample. The genes are TRBV27 and TRBJ2-4, with 7 nucleotides matching TRBD2. The CDR3 totals 16 residues. The germline gives CDR1 MNHEY, CDR2 SMNVEV (reference sequence). V shed 6 bases and J 0 bases; nucleotides not matched to a gene: 8. CDR3 sequence reads: CASSSSGFGAKNIQYF. The CDR3 region has the DNA TGTGCCAGCAGCAGTAGCGGGTTCGGAGCCAAAAACATTCAGTACTTC.

V usage is TRBV18 and J usage is TRBJ2-7, with 8 bases identical to TRBD2. J gave up 2 bases and V 4 bases, and 13 bases lay outside the gene matches. Germline V gene data show CDR1 as KGHSH and CDR2 as LQKENI. There are 17 residues in the CDR3. The chain's CDR3 is CASSLTFGGGPTYEQYF. The CDR3 nucleotides are TGTGCCAGCTCACTAACCTTCGGGGGGGGCCCCACCTACGAGCAGTACTTC.

J is TRBJ1-5 and V is TRBV11-2; a weak D match, TRBD1 (5 bases). From germline, CDR1 is SGHAT and CDR2 FQNNGV. V was shortened by 5 bases and J by 7 bases, with 12 bases between the two germline ends. This CDR3 is 13 amino acids long. The CDR3 loop is CASSPGPTQPQHF. CDR3 nucleotide sequence: TGTGCCAGCAGCCCGGGACCAACGCAGCCCCAGCATTTT. The whole variable domain, remainder taken from reference TRBV11-2 and TRBJ1-5, is EAGVAQSPRYKIIEKRQSVAFWCNPISGHATLYWYQQILGQGPKLLIQFQNNGVVDDSQLPKDRFSAERLKGVDSTLKIQPAKLEDSAVYLCASSPGPTQPQHFGDGTRLSIL.

This clonotype has a handful of counts. The chain has TRBV10-3 and TRBJ2-3; TRBD1 is a possible D gene (5 bases). The CDR3 is made up of 15 amino acids. V lost 5 bases, J lost 1 base, and 13 bases lay in between. The V gene's germline CDR1 is ENHRY and CDR2 SYGVKD. In DNA, the CDR3 is TGTGCCATCAGTCAAGGGCGCAGGGGCACAGATACGCAGTATTTT. It codes for CAISQGRRGTDTQYF.

V gene TRBV9 combines with J gene TRBJ2-1; 8 positions match TRBD2. J gave up 6 bases and V 0 bases, and 5 bases lay outside the gene matches. The CDR3 consists of 15 residues. Germline CDR1 SGDLS, CDR2 YYNGEE. The CDR3 loop reads CASSVDVAGSNEQFF. The DNA of the CDR3 is TGTGCCAGCAGCGTAGATGTAGCGGGGAGCAATGAGCAGTTCTTC.

V gene TRBV29-1 combines with J gene TRBJ1-1; 7 nucleotides line up with TRBD1. The CDR3 runs to 12 residues. Looked up from germline, CDR1 is SQVTM and CDR2 is ANQGSEA. The trim removed 6 bases at V and 5 bases at J, leaving 6 bases unmatched. CDR3 amino acids: CSVNDRDTEAFF. Written as DNA, the CDR3 is TGCAGCGTCAACGACAGGGATACTGAAGCTTTCTTT.

The chain joins TRBV12-3 or TRBV12-4 to TRBJ2-2; TRBD1 aligns across 7 bases. The CDR3 totals 17 residues. With V trimmed by 2 bases and J by 0 bases, 6 bases remained unmatched. The CDR3 is CASSLSRDSANTGELFF. The CDR3 DNA sequence: TGTGCCAGCAGTTTATCCCGGGACAGCGCGAACACCGGGGAGCTGTTTTTT.

This clonotype was recorded many times. The chain recombines TRBV29-1 with TRBJ2-1, with 10 bases aligning to TRBD2. With 5 bases clipped from V and 4 bases from J, the junction kept 8 bases outside the gene matches. The CDR3 contains 15 residues. Germline V gene data show CDR1 as SQVTM and CDR2 as ANQGSEA. The CDR3 is CSVPLAGGLYNEQFF. As DNA, the CDR3 is TGCAGCGTTCCATTAGCGGGGGGATTATACAATGAGCAGTTCTTC.

The chain's CDR3 is CASSFGTAGETQYF. The CDR3 coding sequence is TGTGCCAGCAGCTTCGGGACCGCGGGGGAGACCCAGTACTTC. The chain employs TRBV9 and TRBJ2-5, with a possible D match to TRBD2 (6 bases). The germline V and J ends were trimmed by 4 bases and 5 bases, with 15 bases remaining between them. The CDR3 has 14 residues. Germline CDR1 is SGDLS and CDR2 is YYNGEE.